This T cell receptor beta chain was sequenced for a study of T-cell memory formation after mild COVID-19. General study findings and limits: Among clones contracting day 15 to 85, CD4/CD8 was balanced, whereas later expanders leaned CD4+. Mainly CM and EM harbored the contracting CD4+ clones; mainly EMRA harbored the CD8+ ones.

5'RACE with constant-segment primers yielded barcoded, UMI-tagged TCR alpha and TCR beta cDNA libraries. TCRdb itself ran the 5' RACE reads through MiXCR, one entry per CDR3 protein. Here the sample spans 300,000 or so distinct CDR3 sequences, 16% being singletons. On this clonotype itself: Its antigen is not identified.

Material: PBMCs or a T cell subset sorted from them (not recorded which). The receptor was isolated from a man between 18 and 35 years old who had mild COVID-19 (a few samples of this study predate the infection). Cell type and time point are not known.

The CDR3 bases are TGTGCCAGCAGTTACTCGGGCGGGCCGCCCTTTGGCGAGCAGTACGTC. Translation gives CASSYSGGPPFGEQYV. This sequence joins TRBV6-6 and TRBJ2-7; a possible D gene is TRBD2 (5 bases). V dropped 0 bases and J dropped 6 bases, with 18 bases sitting between them. Looked up from germline, CDR1 is MNHNY and CDR2 is SVGAGI (reference sequence). The CDR3 runs to 16 residues.